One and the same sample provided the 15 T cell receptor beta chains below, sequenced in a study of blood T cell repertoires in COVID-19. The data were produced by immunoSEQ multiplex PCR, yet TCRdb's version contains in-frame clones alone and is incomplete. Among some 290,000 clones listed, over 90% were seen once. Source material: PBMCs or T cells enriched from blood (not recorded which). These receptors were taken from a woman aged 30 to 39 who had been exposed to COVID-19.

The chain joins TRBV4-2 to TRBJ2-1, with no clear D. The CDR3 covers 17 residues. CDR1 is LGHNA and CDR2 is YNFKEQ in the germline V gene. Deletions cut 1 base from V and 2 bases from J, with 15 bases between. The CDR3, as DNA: TGTGCCAGCAGCCAAGGCCGGGTAGATCGGGCCTACAATGAGCAGTTCTTC. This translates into CASSQGRVDRAYNEQFF.

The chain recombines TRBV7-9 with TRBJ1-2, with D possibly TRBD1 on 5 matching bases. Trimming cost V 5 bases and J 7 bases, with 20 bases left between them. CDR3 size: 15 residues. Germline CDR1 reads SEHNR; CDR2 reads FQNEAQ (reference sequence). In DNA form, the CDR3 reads TGTGCCAGCAGCGACAACCGGGGCGGGGGAGGTGGCTACACCTTC. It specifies CASSDNRGGGGGYTF.

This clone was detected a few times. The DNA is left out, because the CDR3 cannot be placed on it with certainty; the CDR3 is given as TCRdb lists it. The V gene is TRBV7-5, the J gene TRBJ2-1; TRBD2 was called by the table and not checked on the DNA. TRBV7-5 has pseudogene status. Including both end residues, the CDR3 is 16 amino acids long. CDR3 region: CARSLVGGGSYNEQFF.

CDR3 in DNA: TGTGCCAGCAGTCCATTAGGAGGGCATGGCTACACCTTC. Protein sequence: CASSPLGGHGYTF. The V gene is TRBV27, the J gene TRBJ1-2; D is ambiguous. Trimming shortened V by 5 bases and J by 6 bases, and 13 bases separated the two germline ends. The germline V gene encodes CDR1 MNHEY and CDR2 SMNVEV (reference sequence). The CDR3 contains 13 residues.

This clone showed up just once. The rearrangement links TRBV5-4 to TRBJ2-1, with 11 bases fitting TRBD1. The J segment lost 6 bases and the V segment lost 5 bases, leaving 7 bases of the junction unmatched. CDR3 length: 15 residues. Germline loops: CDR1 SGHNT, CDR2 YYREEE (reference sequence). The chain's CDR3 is CASSSGTGGPNEQFF. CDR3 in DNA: TGTGCCAGCAGTTCCGGGACAGGGGGGCCCAATGAGCAGTTCTTC.

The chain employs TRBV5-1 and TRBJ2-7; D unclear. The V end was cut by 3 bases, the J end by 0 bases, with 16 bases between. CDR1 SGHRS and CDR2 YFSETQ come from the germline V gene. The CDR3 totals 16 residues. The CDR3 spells CASSSTGFSSSYEQYF. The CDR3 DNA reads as TGCGCCAGCAGCTCCACCGGGTTCTCGAGCTCCTACGAGCAGTACTTC.

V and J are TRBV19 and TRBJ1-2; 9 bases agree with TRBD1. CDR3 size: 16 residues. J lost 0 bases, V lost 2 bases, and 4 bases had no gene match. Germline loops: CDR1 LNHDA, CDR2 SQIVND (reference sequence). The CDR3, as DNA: TGTGCCAGTAGTATAAACAGGGGGCTCGCTAACTATGGCTACACCTTC. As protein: CASSINRGLANYGYTF.

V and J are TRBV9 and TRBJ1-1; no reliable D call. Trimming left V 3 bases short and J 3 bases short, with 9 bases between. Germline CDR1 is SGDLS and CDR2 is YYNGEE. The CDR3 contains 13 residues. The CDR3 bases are TGTGCCAGCAGCGCGTCCCGTTACACTGAAGCTTTCTTT. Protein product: CASSASRYTEAFF.

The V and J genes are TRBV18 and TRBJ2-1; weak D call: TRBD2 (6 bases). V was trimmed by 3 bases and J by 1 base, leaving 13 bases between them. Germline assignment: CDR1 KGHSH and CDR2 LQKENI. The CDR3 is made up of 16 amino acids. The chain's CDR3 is CASSPVADLSYNEQFF. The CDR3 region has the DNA TGTGCCAGCTCACCCGTAGCGGATCTTTCCTACAATGAGCAGTTCTTC. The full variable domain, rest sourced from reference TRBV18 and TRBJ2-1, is NAGVMQNPRHLVRRRGQEARLRCSPMKGHSHVYWYRQLPEEGLKFMVYLQKENIIDESGMPKERFSAEFPKEGPSILRIQQVVRGDSAAYFCASSPVADLSYNEQFFGPGTRLTVL.

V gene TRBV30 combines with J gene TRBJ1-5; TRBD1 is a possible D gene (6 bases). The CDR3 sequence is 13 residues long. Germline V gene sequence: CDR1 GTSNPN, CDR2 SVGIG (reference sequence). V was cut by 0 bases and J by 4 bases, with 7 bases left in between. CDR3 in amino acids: CAWSVGANQPQHF. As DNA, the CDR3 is TGTGCCTGGAGTGTGGGGGCTAATCAGCCCCAGCATTTT.

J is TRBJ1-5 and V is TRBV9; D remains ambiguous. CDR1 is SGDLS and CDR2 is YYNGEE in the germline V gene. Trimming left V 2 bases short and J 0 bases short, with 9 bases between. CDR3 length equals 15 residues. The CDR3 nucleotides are TGTGCCAGCAGCGTCGGGAGCTATAGCAATCAGCCCCAGCATTTT. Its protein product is CASSVGSYSNQPQHF.

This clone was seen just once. The CDR3 bases are TGTGCCACCAGCAGACCGGGACAGGGGGCATACGAGCAGTACTTC. The encoded protein is CATSRPGQGAYEQYF. The rearrangement uses TRBV15 and TRBJ2-7; TRBD1 aligns across 12 bases. The CDR3 runs 15 residues. J lost 4 bases, V lost 2 bases, and 3 bases had no gene match. Germline CDR1 reads LNHNV; CDR2 reads YYDKDF (reference sequence).

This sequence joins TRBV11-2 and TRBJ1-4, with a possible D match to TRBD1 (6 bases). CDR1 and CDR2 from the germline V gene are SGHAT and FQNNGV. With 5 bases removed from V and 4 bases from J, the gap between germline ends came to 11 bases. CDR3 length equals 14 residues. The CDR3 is CASSPQGSNEKLFF. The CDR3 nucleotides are TGTGCCAGCAGCCCACAGGGAAGTAATGAAAAACTGTTTTTT.

The DNA for the CDR3 is TGTGCCAGCAGCGTAATGACAGGGGGCTCTGGAAACACCATATATTTT. This sequence encodes CASSVMTGGSGNTIYF. The V gene is TRBV9, the J gene TRBJ1-3; 9 positions match TRBD1. CDR1 and CDR2 from the germline V gene are SGDLS and YYNGEE. This CDR3 comprises 16 residues. V shed 1 base, J shed 0 bases, and the junction held 2 bases outside the gene matches.

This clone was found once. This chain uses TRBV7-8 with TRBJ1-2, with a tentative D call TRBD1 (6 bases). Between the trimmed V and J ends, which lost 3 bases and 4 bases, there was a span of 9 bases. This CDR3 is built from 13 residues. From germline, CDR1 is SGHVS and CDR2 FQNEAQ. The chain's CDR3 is CASSLDSLYGYTF. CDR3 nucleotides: TGTGCCAGCAGCTTGGACAGTCTCTATGGCTACACCTTC.